This TCR beta chain was retrieved from a study of T cell changes during pregnancy in multiple sclerosis. Germline V gives CDR1 LNHDA, CDR2 SQIVND (reference sequence). This CDR3 comprises 13 residues. The ends were cut back, 5 bases at V and 0 bases at J, with 7 bases in the middle. Sequenced by immunoSEQ multiplex PCR; TCRdb stores in-frame clones only, minus some. This sample yields around 61,000 clones, of which about 87% are seen a single time; roughly 5% belongs to the top ten. This TCR came from a human donor whose cells served as feeder cells for cultures in a pregnancy study. The specimen sequenced was peripheral blood from another person, used as feeder cells. V gene TRBV19 combines with J gene TRBJ1-1; no clear D. CDR3 in DNA: TGTGCCAGTAGTTTTAGTATGAACACTGAAGCTTTCTTT. Its protein is CASSFSMNTEAFF. Variable domain in full (rest from reference TRBV19 and TRBJ1-1): DGGITQSPKYLFRKEGQNVTLSCEQNLNHDAMYWYRQDPGQGLRLIYYSQIVNDFQKGDIAEGYSVSREKKESFPLTVTSAQKNPTAFYLCASSFSMNTEAFFGQGTRLTVV.